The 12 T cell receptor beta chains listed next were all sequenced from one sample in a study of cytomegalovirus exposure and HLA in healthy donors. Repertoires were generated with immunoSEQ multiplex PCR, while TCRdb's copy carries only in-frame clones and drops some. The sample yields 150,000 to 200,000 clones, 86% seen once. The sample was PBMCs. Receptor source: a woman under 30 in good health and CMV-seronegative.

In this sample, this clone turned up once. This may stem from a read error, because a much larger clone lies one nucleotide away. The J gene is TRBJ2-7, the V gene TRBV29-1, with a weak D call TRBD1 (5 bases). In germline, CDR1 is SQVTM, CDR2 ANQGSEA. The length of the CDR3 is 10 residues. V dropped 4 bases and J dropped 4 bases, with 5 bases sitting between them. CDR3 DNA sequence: TGCAGCGTTGGACAGTACGAGCAGTACTTC. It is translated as CSVGQYEQYF.

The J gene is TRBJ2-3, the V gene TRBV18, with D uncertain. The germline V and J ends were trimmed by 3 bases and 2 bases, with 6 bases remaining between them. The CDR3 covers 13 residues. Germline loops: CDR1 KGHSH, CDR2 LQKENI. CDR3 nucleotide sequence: TGTGCCAGCTCACCCGTTCCCACAGATACGCAGTATTTT. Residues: CASSPVPTDTQYF. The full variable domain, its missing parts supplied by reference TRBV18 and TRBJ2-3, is NAGVMQNPRHLVRRRGQEARLRCSPMKGHSHVYWYRQLPEEGLKFMVYLQKENIIDESGMPKERFSAEFPKEGPSILRIQQVVRGDSAAYFCASSPVPTDTQYFGPGTRLTVL.

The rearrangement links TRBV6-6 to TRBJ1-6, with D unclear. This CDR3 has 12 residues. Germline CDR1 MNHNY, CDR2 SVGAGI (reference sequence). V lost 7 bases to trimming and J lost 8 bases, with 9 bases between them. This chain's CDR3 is CASTTRDSPLHF. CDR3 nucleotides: TGTGCCAGCACCACTAGGGATTCACCCCTCCACTTT.

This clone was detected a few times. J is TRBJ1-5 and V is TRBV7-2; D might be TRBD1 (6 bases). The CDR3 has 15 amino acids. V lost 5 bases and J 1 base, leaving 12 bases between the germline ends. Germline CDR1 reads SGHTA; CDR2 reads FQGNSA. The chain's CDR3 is CASSPLGQSNQPQHF. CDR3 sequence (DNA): TGTGCCAGCAGCCCCCTCGGACAGAGCAATCAGCCCCAGCATTTT.

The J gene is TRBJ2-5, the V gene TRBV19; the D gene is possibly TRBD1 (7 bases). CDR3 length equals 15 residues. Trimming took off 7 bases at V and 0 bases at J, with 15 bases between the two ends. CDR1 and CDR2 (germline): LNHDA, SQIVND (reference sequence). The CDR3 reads CASTNGGTDQETQYF. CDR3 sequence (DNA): TGTGCCAGTACTAACGGCGGGACAGACCAAGAGACCCAGTACTTC.

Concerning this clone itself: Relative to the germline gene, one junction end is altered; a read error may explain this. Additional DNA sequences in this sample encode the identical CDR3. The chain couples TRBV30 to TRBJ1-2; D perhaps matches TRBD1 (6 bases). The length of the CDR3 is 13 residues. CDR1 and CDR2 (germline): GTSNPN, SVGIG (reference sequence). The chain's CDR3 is CAWSVGWGPGYTF. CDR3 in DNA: TGTGCTTGGAGTGTAGGCTGGGGGCCTGGCTACACCTTC. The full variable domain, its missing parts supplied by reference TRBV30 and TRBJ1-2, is SQTIHQWPATLVQPVGSPLSLECTVEGTSNPNLYWYRQAAGRGLQLLFYSVGIGQISSEVPQNLSASRPQDRQFILSSKKLLLSDSGFYLCAWSVGWGPGYTFGSGTRLTVV.

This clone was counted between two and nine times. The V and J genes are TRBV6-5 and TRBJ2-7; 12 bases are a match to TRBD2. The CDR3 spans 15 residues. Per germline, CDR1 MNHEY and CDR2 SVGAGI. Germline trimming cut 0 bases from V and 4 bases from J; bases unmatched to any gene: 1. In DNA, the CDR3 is TGTGCCAGCAGTTACTCGACTAGCGGGAGTTACGAGCAGTACTTC. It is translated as CASSYSTSGSYEQYF.

The CDR3 sequence is CASSLLGTGNTEAFF. The CDR3 DNA reads TGTGCCAGCAGTTTATTAGGGACAGGGAACACTGAAGCTTTCTTT. J is TRBJ1-1 and V is TRBV27, with TRBD1 identical over 8 bases. This CDR3 comprises 15 residues. Per the germline V gene, CDR1 is MNHEY and CDR2 is SMNVEV (reference sequence). The J segment lost 1 base and the V segment lost 1 base, leaving 2 bases of the junction unmatched.

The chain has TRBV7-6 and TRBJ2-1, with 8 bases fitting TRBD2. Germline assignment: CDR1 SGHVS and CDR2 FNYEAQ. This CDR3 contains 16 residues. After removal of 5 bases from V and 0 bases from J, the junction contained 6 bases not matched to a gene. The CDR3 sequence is CASSVERGSSYNEQFF. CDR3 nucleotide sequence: TGTGCCAGCAGCGTAGAGCGGGGGAGCTCCTACAATGAGCAGTTCTTC.

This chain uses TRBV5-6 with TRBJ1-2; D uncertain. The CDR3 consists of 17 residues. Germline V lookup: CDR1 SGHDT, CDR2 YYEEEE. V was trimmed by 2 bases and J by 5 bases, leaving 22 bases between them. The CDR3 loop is CASSLLSVDIEQYGYTF. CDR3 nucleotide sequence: TGTGCCAGCAGCTTACTCTCCGTTGACATTGAGCAGTATGGCTACACCTTC.

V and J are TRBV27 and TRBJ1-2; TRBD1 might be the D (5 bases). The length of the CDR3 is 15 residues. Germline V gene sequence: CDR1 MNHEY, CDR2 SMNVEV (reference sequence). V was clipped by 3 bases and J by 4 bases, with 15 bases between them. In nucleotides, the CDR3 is TGTGCCAGCAGTTTCCGAGACAGTATAGGCTATGGCTACACCTTC. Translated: CASSFRDSIGYGYTF.

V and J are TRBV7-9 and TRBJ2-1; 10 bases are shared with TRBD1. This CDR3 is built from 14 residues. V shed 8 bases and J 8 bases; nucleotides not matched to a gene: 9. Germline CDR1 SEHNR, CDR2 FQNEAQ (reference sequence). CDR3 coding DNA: TGTGCCAGCCTTGGGGACAGGGGAGCGCATGAGCAGTTCTTC. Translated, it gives CASLGDRGAHEQFF.